This entry lists 8 T cell receptor beta chains sequenced from one sample in a study of blood T cell repertoires in COVID-19. Assay used: immunoSEQ multiplex PCR; TCRdb lists only in-frame clones, some missing. In the table there are about 360,000 clones, more than 75% of which are singletons. The sequenced sample was peripheral blood. The receptors come from a human donor in a cohort sampled during active COVID-19.

The sample holds one count of this clone. V and J are TRBV2 and TRBJ2-5; TRBD2 is a possible D gene (5 bases). Trimming left V 1 base short and J 5 bases short, with 20 bases between. The CDR3 runs 17 residues. Germline V gene lookup returns CDR1 SNHLY and CDR2 FYNNEI. The CDR3 DNA sequence: TGTGCCAGCAGTGAAGATTCTCTTATGCGGGCTCATGAGACCCAGTACTTC. Protein: CASSEDSLMRAHETQYF. The full variable domain, completed using reference TRBV2 and TRBJ2-5, is EPEVTQTPSHQVTQMGQEVILRCVPISNHLYFYWYRQILGQKVEFLVSFYNNEISEKSEIFDDQFSVERPDGSNFTLKIRSTKLEDSAMYFCASSEDSLMRAHETQYFGPGTRLLVL.

This clone was detected only a few times. The genes are TRBV4-1 and TRBJ2-1, with D possibly being TRBD2 (6 bases). From germline, CDR1 is MGHRA and CDR2 YSYEKL. Deletions cut 2 bases from V and 11 bases from J, with 28 bases between. CDR3 length: 18 amino acids. The CDR3, as DNA: TGCGCCAGCAGCCAATTTACAGCGGGCACAGGAACGACAATGAAGCAGTTCTTC. This encodes CASSQFTAGTGTTMKQFF.

V is TRBV10-3 and J is TRBJ1-3; possible D gene TRBD1, 6 bases. Per germline, CDR1 ENHRY and CDR2 SYGVKD. The CDR3 is 14 residues long. The ends were cut back, 4 bases at V and 5 bases at J, with 12 bases in the middle. CDR3: CAISGQDSRNTIYF. The CDR3 bases are TGTGCCATCAGTGGGCAGGACAGCCGAAACACCATATATTTT.

The chain has TRBV2 and TRBJ2-5, with D hard to call. CDR1 and CDR2 from the germline V gene are SNHLY and FYNNEI. V shed 1 base and J shed 5 bases, with 14 bases lying between them. CDR3 size: 15 residues. CDR3 protein: CASSEGMGTLETQYF. The CDR3 DNA is TGTGCCAGCAGTGAAGGAATGGGCACCTTGGAGACCCAGTACTTC.

The V call is TRBV30, the J call TRBJ1-5; a possible D gene is TRBD1 (6 bases). V was clipped by 4 bases and J by 6 bases, with 10 bases between them. This CDR3 has 12 residues. Germline CDR1 and CDR2: GTSNPN and SVGIG (reference sequence). CDR3 in DNA: TGTGCCTGGAACAGGGTTGGTCAGCCCCAGCATTTT. Its translation is CAWNRVGQPQHF.

The CDR3 sequence is CASRTQQFPDTQYF. CDR3 nucleotides: TGTGCCAGCCGTACCCAACAGTTCCCAGATACGCAGTATTTT. This sequence joins TRBV5-5 and TRBJ2-3; D gene uncertain. The CDR3 has 14 residues. Germline CDR1 reads SGHKS; CDR2 reads YYEKEE (reference sequence). Trimming took off 7 bases at V and 4 bases at J, with 16 bases between the two ends.

This sequence joins TRBV29-1 and TRBJ2-2; D not certain. Germline V gene lookup returns CDR1 SQVTM and CDR2 ANQGSEA. The CDR3 extends over 13 amino acids. Trimming shortened V by 5 bases and J by 8 bases, and 15 bases separated the two germline ends. CDR3 loop: CSVKEHPTGELFF. In nucleotides, the CDR3 is TGCAGCGTTAAGGAACACCCGACAGGGGAGCTGTTTTTT.

Only one count was recorded for this clone. The V call is TRBV2, the J call TRBJ1-5, with no clear D. Looked up from germline, CDR1 is SNHLY and CDR2 is FYNNEI. The CDR3 length is 15 residues. Trimming cost V 3 bases and J 0 bases, with 9 bases left between them. The CDR3 is CASSDGENSNQPQHF. CDR3 bases: TGTGCCAGCAGTGACGGGGAGAATAGCAATCAGCCCCAGCATTTT.